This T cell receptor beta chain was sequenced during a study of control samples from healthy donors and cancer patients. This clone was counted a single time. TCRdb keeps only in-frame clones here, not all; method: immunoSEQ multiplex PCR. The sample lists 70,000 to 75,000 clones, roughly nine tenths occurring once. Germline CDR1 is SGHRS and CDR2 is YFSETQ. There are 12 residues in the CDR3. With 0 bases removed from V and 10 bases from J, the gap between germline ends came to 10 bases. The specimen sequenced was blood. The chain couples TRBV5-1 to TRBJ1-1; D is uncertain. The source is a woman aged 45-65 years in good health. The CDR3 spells CASSLAGSPAFF. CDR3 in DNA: TGCGCCAGCAGCTTGGCGGGGTCTCCAGCTTTCTTT.